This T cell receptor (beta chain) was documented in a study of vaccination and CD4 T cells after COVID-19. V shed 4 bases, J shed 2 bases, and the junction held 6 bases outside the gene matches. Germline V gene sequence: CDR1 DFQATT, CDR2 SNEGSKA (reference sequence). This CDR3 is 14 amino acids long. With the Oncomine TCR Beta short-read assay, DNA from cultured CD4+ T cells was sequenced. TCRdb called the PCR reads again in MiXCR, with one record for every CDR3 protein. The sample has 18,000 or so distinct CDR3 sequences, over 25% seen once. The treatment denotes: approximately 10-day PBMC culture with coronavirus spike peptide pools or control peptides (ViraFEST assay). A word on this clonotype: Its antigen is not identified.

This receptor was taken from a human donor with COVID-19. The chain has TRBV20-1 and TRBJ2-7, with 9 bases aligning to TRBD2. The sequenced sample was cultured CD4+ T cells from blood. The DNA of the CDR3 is TGCAGTGCTACCTTGCGGGGGGGAACCTACGAGCAGTACTTC. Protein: CSATLRGGTYEQYF.